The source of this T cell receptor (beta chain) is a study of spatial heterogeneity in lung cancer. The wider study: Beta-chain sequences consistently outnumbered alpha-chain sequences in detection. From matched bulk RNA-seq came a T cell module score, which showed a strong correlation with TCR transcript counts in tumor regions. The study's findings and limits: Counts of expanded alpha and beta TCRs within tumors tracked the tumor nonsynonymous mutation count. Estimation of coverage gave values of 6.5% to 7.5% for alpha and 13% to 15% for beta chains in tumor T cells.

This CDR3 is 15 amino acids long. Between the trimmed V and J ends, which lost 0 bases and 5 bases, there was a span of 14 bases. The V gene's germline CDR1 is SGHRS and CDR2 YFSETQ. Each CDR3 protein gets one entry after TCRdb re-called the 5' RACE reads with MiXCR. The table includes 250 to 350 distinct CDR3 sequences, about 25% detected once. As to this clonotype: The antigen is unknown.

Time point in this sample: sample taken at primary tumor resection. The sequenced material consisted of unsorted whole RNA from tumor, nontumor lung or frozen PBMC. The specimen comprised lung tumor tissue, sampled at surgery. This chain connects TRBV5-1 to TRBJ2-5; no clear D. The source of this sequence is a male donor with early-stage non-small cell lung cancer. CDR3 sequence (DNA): TGCGCCAGCAGCTTGGTCGGCAGCGAGCCCGAGACCCAGTACTTC. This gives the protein CASSLVGSEPETQYF. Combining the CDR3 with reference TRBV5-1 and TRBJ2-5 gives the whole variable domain KAGVTQTPRYLIKTRGQQVTLSCSPISGHRSVSWYQQTPGQGLQFLFEYFSETQRNKGNFPGRFSGRQFSNSRSEMNVSTLELGDSALYLCASSLVGSEPETQYFGPGTRLLVL.